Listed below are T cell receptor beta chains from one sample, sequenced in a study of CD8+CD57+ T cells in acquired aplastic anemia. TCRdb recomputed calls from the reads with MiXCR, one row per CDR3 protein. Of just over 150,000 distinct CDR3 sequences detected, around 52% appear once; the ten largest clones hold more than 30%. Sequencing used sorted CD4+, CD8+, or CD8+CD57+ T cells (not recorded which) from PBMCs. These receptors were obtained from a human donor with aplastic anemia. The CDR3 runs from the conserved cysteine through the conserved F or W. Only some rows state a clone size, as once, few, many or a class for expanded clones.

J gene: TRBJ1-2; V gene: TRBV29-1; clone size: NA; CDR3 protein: CSVEVREEGGYTF
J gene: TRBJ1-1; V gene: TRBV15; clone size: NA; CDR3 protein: CATSRELVRETMNTEAFF
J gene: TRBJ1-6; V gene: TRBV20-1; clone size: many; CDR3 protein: CSARRSAGTHSPLHF
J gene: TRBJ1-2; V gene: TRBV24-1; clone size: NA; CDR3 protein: CATSASGRGQGYTF
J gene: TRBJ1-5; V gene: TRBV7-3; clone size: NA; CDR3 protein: CASSPQGGQPQHF
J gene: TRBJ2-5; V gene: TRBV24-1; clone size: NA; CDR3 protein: CATSDGTGIETQYF
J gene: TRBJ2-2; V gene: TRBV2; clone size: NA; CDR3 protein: CASSENRVTGELFF
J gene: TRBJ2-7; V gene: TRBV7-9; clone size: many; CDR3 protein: CASSYGTRVSF
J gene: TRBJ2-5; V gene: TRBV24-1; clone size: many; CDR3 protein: CATSDLPGETQYF
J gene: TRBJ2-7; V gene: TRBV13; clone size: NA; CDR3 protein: CASSSLGTSGSYEQYF
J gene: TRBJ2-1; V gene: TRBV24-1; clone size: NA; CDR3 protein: CATSDITGYNEQFF
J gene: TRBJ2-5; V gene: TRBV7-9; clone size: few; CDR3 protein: CASSQTGEETQYF
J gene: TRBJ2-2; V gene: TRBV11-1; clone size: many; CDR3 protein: CASSFPGQGNTGELFF
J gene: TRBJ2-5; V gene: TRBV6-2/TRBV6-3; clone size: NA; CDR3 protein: CASSTPRTGHQETRYF
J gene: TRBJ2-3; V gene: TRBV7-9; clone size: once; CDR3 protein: CASSLDRGTDTQYF
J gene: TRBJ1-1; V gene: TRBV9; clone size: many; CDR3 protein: CASSVEQGHGKGDTEAFF
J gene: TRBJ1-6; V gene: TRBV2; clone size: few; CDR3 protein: CASSGQRNSPLHF
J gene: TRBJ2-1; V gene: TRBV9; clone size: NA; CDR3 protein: CASGLGLAGDEQFF
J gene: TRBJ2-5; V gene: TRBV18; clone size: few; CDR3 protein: CASSPPTAGGPETQYF
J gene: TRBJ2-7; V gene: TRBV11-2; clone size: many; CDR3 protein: CASSLWGSRYEQYF
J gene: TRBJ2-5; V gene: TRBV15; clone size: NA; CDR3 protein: CATSRDSRIQETQYF
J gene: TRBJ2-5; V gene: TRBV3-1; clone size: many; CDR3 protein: CASSDLAGPETQYF
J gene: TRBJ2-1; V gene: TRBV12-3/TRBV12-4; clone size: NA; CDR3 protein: CASRLGLAASYNEQFF
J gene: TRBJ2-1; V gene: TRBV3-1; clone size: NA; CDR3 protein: CASSQVPIGRATYNEQFF
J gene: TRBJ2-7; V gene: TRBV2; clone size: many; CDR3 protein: CASSPSGREQYF
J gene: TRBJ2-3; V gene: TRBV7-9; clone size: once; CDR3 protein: CASSHLAEGTDTQYF
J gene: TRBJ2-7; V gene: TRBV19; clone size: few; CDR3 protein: CASSPRTVFSYEQYF
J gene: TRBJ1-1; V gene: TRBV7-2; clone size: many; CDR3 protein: CASSLVWGPTEAFF
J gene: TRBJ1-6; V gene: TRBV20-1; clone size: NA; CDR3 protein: CSAPTESNSPLHF
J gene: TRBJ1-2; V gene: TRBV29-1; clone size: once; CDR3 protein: CSSESGTNYGYTF
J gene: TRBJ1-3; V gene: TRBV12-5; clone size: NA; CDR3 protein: CASGAPRGQATPNSPGNTIYF
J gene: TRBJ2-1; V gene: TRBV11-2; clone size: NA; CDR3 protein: CASSLVGSYNEQFF
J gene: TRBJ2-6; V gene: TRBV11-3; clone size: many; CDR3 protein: CASSFPPGGANVLTF
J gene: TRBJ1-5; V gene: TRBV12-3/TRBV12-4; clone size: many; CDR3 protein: CASSLGNSNQPQHF
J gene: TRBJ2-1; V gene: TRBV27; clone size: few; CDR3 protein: CASSPHVLVSNEQFF
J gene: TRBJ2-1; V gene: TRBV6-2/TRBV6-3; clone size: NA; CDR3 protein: CASSPTKGLAGGNEQFF
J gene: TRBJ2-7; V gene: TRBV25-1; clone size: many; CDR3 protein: CASSVGAEGEQYF
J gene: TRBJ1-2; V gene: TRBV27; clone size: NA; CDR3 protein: CASRQTGGYYGYTF
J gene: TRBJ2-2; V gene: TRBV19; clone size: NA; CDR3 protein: CASREGTYGELFF
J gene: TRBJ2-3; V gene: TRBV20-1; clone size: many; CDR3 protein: CSASHRDREIFTQYF
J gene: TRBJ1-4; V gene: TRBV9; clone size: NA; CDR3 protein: CASSVGPVPSTNEKLFF
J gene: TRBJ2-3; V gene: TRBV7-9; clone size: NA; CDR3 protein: CASSLNGGADTQYF
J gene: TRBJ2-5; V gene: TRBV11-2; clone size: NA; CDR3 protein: CASSPGTSGGARSKETQYF
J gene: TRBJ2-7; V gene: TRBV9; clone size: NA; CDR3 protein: CASSGTGFVDEQYF